The source of this T cell receptor (beta chain) is a study of OX40 agonist ivuxolimab in advanced cancers. Study summary: Prior anti-PD-1, anti-PD-L1 or anti-CTLA-4 therapy did not bar entry, and less than 50% had some.

There are 15 residues in the CDR3. V lost 8 bases, J lost 5 bases, and 11 bases stayed unmatched. Germline V gene data show CDR1 as SGHVS and CDR2 as FNYEAQ. General study points: The mean number of expanded clones was higher in CD8+ T cells than in CD4+.

Autoimmune disease history or systemic immunosuppression barred patients. Patients had blood sampled at baseline and again on cycle 4 day 1 and cycle 7 day 1. TCRdb keeps only in-frame clones here, not all; method: immunoSEQ multiplex PCR. The sample shows around 55,000 clones, 70% to 85% of them seen only once. Notes on this clone: The antigen is not known.

The J gene is TRBJ2-2, the V gene TRBV7-6, with TRBD2 matching over 7 bases. Sequencing was performed on CD4+ or CD8+ T cells sorted from blood, taken in a trial of the OX40 agonist ivuxolimab. The TCR comes from an adult with an advanced solid tumor such as melanoma, head and neck, liver or kidney cancer. CDR3 coding DNA: TGTGCCAGCGGACGTGCGGGGGAAACAACCGGGGAGCTGTTTTTT. Translation gives CASGRAGETTGELFF.